Listed below are T cell receptor beta chains from one sample, sequenced in a study of control samples from healthy donors and cancer patients. Produced via immunoSEQ multiplex PCR; TCRdb's table is partial and in-frame only. The sample lists approximately 230,000 clones; more than 65% were seen once. Material for sequencing was PBMCs. Receptors were obtained from a woman aged 55-69 years with lung cancer. The CDR3 runs from the conserved cysteine through the conserved F or W. A D gene is named only where the DNA matches it firmly. Clone size is not always given. Where it is, it says once, few, many or a class for expanded clones.

CDR3nt | CDR3aa | abundance | len | j_gene | d_gene | v_gene
TGTGCCAGCAGTTTCGCCGCGAACACTGAAGCTTTCTTT | CASSFAANTEAFF | - | 13 | TRBJ1-1 | - | TRBV6-5
TGTGCCAGCAGTCTCCGACGGAACACTGAAGCTTTCTTT | CASSLRRNTEAFF | few | 13 | TRBJ1-1 | - | TRBV6-5
TGTGCCACCCGCGACACAGCTATAAGCACAGATACGCAGTATTTT | CATRDTAISTDTQYF | - | 15 | TRBJ2-3 | - | TRBV24-1
TGTGCCAGCAGTCCTGGACAGGGTTGGGAAAAACTGTTTTTT | CASSPGQGWEKLFF | - | 14 | TRBJ1-4 | TRBD1 | TRBV6-5
TGTGCCAGCAGTGAATCCCGGACAGGGCCCACCTCTGGAAACACCATATATTTT | CASSESRTGPTSGNTIYF | - | 18 | TRBJ1-3 | TRBD1 | TRBV6-1
TGCAGCGCAGGGGGCGAGGGAAATTCACCCCTCCACTTT | CSAGGEGNSPLHF | - | 13 | TRBJ1-6 | TRBD1 | TRBV29-1
TGTGCCAGCAGCCCTGGCGTCTCTGGGGCCAACGTCCTGACTTTC | CASSPGVSGANVLTF | few | 15 | TRBJ2-6 | - | TRBV28
TGTGCCAGCAGCGTTATCCTGACAGATACGCAGTATTTT | CASSVILTDTQYF | - | 13 | TRBJ2-3 | - | TRBV9
TGTGCCAGCAGCCAAGATAAGGAGACCCAGTACTTC | CASSQDKETQYF | few | 12 | TRBJ2-5 | - | TRBV4-2
TGCGCCAGCAGCTTGGCCCCTAGCGGGCCACTCACAGATACGCAGTATTTT | CASSLAPSGPLTDTQYF | - | 17 | TRBJ2-3 | TRBD2 | TRBV5-1
TGTGCCAGCAGCTTGGGGGGCGTGATAGGGGTAGAGACCCAGTACTTC | CASSLGGVIGVETQYF | - | 16 | TRBJ2-5 | - | TRBV7-9
TGTGCCACCAGTGACACAACAGGGGCTAATCCGTACAATGAGCAGTTCTTC | CATSDTTGANPYNEQFF | - | 17 | TRBJ2-1 | TRBD1 | TRBV24-1
TGTGCCAGCAGTTTGCCTCTAGGGGCCGATCAGCCCCAGCATTTT | CASSLPLGADQPQHF | - | 15 | TRBJ1-5 | - | TRBV28
TGTGCCAGCTCACTGACGGACAGGGAAGGAAATTCACCCCTCCACTTT | CASSLTDREGNSPLHF | - | 16 | TRBJ1-6 | TRBD1 | TRBV18
TGTGCCATCAGTGAGCAGGGGAACTATGGCTACACCTTC | CAISEQGNYGYTF | - | 13 | TRBJ1-2 | - | TRBV10-3
TGCGCCAGCAGCTCCGGACAGGGATCCGAGCAGTACTTC | CASSSGQGSEQYF | - | 13 | TRBJ2-7 | TRBD1 | TRBV5-1
TGCGCCAGCAGTGTCTTAGCGGGGAATTCAGATACGCAGTATTTT | CASSVLAGNSDTQYF | - | 15 | TRBJ2-3 | TRBD2 | TRBV10-1
TGTGCCATCGGGCGGGGGGGGCAAGAGACCCAGTACTTC | CAIGRGGQETQYF | once | 13 | TRBJ2-5 | TRBD2 | TRBV10-3
TGTGCCAGCAGCCGGGACAGGGGGCGAGAGACCCAGTACTTC | CASSRDRGRETQYF | once | 14 | TRBJ2-5 | TRBD1 | TRBV2
TGTGCCAGCAGTTTAATGGGGTACGAGCAGTACTTC | CASSLMGYEQYF | - | 12 | TRBJ2-7 | - | TRBV27